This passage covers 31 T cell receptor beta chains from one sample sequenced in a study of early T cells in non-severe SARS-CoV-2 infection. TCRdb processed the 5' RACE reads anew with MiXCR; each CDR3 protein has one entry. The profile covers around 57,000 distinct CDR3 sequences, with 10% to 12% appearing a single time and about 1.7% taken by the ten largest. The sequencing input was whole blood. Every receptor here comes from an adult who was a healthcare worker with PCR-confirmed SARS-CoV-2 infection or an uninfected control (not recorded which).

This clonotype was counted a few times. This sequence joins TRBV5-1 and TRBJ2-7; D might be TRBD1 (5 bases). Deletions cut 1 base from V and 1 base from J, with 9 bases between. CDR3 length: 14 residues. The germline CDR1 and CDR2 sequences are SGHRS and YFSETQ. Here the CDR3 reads CASSLSQGSYEQYF. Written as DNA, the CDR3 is TGCGCCAGCAGCTTGAGTCAGGGATCCTACGAGCAGTACTTC. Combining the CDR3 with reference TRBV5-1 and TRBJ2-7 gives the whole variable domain KAGVTQTPRYLIKTRGQQVTLSCSPISGHRSVSWYQQTPGQGLQFLFEYFSETQRNKGNFPGRFSGRQFSNSRSEMNVSTLELGDSALYLCASSLSQGSYEQYFGPGTRLTVT.

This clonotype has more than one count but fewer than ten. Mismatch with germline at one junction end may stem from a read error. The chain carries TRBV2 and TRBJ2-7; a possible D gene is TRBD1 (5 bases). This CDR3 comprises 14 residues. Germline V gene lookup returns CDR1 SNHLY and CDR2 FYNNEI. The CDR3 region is CASREGHLSYEQYF. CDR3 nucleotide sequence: TGTGCCAGCAGGGAAGGACACCTCTCCTACGAGCAGTACTTC. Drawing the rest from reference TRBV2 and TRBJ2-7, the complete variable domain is EPEVTQTPSHQVTQMGQEVILRCVPISNHLYFYWYRQILGQKVEFLVSFYNNEISEKSEIFDDQFSVERPDGSNFTLKIRSTKLEDSAMYFCASREGHLSYEQYFGPGTRLTVT.

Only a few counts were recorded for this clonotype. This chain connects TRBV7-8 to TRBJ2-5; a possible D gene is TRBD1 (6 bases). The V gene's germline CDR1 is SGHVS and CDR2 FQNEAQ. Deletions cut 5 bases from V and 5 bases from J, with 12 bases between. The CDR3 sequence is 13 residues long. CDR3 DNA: TGTGCCAGCAGCCGGACAGTACAGGAGACCCAGTACTTC. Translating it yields CASSRTVQETQYF.

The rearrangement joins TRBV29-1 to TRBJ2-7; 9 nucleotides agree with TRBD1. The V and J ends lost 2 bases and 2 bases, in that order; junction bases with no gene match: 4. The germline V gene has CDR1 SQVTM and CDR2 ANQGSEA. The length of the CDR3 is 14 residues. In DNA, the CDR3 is TGCAGCGTTGAATTCCGGGACAGGGCCTACGAGCAGTACTTC. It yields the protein CSVEFRDRAYEQYF.

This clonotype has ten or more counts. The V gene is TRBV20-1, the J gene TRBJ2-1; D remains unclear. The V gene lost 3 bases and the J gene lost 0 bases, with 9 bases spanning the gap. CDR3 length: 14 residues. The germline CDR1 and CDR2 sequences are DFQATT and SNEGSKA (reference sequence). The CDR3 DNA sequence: TGCAGTGCTAGCCCCGTGAGCTCCTACAATGAGCAGTTCTTC. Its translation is CSASPVSSYNEQFF.

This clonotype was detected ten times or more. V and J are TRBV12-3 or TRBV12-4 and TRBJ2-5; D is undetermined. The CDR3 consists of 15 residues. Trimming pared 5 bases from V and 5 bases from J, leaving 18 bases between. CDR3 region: CASSPRPPPEETQYF. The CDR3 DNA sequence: TGTGCCAGCAGTCCCCGTCCCCCCCCGGAGGAGACCCAGTACTTC.

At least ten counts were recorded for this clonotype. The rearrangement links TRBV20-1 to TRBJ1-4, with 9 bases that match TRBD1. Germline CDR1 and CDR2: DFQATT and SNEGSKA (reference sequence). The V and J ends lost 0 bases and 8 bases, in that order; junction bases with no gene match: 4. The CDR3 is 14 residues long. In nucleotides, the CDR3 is TGCAGTGCTAGAGAAACAGGGGGCGCCGAAAAACTGTTTTTT. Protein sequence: CSARETGGAEKLFF.

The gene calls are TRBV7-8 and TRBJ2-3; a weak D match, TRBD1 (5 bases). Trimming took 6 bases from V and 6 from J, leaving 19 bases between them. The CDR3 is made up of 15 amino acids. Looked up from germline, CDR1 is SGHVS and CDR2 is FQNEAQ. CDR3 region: CASSLGPITWDTQYF. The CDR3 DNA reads TGTGCCAGCAGTTTGGGGCCAATCACCTGGGATACGCAGTATTTT.

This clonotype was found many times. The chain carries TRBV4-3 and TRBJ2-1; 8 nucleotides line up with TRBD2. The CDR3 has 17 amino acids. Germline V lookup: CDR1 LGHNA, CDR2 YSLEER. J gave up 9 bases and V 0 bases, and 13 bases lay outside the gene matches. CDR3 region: CASSQEILAGGLGEQFF. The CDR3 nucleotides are TGCGCCAGCAGCCAAGAGATCCTGGCGGGGGGCTTGGGTGAGCAGTTCTTC.

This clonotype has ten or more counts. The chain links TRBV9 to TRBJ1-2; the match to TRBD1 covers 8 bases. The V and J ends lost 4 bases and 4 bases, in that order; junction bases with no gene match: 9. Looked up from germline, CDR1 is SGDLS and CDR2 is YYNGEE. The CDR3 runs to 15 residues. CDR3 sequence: CASSPSTGDFYGYTF. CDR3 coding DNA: TGTGCCAGCAGCCCTTCGACAGGGGACTTCTATGGCTACACCTTC.

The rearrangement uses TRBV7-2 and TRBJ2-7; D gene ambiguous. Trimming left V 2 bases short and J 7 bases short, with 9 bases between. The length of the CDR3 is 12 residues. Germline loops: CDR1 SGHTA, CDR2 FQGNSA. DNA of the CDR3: TGTGCCAGCAGCTTACTTTCCGGGGAGCAGTACTTC. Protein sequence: CASSLLSGEQYF.

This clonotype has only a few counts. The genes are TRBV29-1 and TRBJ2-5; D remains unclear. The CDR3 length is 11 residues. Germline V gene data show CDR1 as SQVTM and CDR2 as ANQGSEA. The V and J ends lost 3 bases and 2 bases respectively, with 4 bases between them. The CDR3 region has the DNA TGCAGCGTTGACCGTCAAGAGACCCAGTACTTC. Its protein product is CSVDRQETQYF.

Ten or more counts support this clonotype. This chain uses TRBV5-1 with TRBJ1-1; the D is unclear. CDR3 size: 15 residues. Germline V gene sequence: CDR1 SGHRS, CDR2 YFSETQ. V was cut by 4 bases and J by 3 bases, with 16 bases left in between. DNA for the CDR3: TGCGCCAGCAGCGCTGGCTGGGTATTGGACACTGAAGCTTTCTTT. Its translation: CASSAGWVLDTEAFF.

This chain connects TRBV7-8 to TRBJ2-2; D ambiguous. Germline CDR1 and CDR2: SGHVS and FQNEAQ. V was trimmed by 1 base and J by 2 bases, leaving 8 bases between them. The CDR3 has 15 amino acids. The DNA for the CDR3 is TGTGCCAGCAGCTTAGATAACGTTAACACCGGGGAGCTGTTTTTT. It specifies CASSLDNVNTGELFF. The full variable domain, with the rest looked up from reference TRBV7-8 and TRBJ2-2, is GAGVSQSPRYKVAKRGQDVALRCDPISGHVSLFWYQQALGQGPEFLTYFQNEAQLDKSGLPSDRFFAERPEGSVSTLKIQRTQQEDSAVYLCASSLDNVNTGELFFGEGSRLTVL.

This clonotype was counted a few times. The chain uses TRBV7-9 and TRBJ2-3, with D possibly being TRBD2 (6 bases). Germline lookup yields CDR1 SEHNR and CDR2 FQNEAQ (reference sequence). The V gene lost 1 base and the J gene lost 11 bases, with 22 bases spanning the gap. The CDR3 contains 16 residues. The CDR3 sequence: CASSLGAGKELHQQYF. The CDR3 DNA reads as TGTGCCAGCAGCTTAGGCGCGGGGAAGGAATTACATCAGCAGTATTTT.

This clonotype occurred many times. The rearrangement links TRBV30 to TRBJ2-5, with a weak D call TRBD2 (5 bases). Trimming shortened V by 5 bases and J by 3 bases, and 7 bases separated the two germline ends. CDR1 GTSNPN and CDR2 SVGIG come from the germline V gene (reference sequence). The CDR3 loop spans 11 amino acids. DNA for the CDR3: TGTGCCTGGGAACTAGAAGAGACCCAGTACTTC. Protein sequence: CAWELEETQYF.

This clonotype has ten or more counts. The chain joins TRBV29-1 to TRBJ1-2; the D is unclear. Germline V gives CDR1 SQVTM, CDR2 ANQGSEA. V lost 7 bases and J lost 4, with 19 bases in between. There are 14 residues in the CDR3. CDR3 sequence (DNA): TGCAGCGGGGGAGGAGGCGCTTCGTCCTATGGCTACACCTTC. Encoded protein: CSGGGGASSYGYTF. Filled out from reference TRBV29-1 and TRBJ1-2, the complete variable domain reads SAVISQKPSRDICQRGTSLTIQCQVDSQVTMMFWYRQQPGQSLTLIATANQGSEATYESGFVIDKFPISRPNLTFSTLTVSNMSPEDSSIYLCSGGGGASSYGYTFGSGTRLTVV.

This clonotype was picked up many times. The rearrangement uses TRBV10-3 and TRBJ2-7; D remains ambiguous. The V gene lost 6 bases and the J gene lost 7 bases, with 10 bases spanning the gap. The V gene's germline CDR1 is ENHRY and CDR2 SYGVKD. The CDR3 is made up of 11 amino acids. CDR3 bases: TGTGCCATCAGAGCAAGTGGGGAGCAGTACTTC. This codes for CAIRASGEQYF.

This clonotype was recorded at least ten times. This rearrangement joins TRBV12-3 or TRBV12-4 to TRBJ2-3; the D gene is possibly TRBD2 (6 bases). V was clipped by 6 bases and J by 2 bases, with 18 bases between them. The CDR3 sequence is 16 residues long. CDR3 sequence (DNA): TGTGCCAGCAGCACGGGACCCCGCGGGGCCACAGATACGCAGTATTTT. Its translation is CASSTGPRGATDTQYF.

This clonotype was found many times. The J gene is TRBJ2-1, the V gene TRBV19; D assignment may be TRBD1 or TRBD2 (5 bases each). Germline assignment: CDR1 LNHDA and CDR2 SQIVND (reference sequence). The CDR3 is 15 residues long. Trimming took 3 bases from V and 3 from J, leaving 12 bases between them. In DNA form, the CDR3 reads TGTGCCAGTAGTATTTATACAGGACTCTACAATGAGCAGTTCTTC. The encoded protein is CASSIYTGLYNEQFF.

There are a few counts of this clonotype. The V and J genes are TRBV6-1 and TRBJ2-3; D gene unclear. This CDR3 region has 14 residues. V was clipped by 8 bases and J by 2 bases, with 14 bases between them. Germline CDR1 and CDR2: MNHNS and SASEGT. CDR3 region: CASQEGVDTDTQYF. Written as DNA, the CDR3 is TGTGCCAGCCAAGAAGGAGTCGACACAGATACGCAGTATTTT.

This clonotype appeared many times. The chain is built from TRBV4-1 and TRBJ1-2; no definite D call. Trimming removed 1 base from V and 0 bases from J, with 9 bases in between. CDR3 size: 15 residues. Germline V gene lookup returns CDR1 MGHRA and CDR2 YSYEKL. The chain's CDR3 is CASSQGETSNYGYTF. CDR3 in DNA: TGCGCCAGCAGCCAAGGGGAGACGTCTAACTATGGCTACACCTTC.

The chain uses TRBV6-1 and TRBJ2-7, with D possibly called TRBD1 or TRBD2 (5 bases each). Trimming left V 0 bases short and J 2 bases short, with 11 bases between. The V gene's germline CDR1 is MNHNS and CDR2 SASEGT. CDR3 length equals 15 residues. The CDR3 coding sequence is TGTGCCAGCAGTGAAGCGCCGGGACCCGCCTACGAGCAGTACTTC. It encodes CASSEAPGPAYEQYF.

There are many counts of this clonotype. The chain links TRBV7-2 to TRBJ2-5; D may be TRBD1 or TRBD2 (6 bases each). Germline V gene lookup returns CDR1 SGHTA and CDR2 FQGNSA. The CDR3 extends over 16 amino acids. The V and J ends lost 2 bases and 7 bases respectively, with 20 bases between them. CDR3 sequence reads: CASSLLGPGGPGTQYF. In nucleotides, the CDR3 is TGTGCCAGCAGCTTATTAGGCCCCGGGGGCCCGGGGACCCAGTACTTC.

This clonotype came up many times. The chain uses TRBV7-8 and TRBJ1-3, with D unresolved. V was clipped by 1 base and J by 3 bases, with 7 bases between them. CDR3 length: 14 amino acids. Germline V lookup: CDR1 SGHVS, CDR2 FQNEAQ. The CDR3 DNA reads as TGTGCCAGCAGCTTAGGCAGGATTGGAAACACCATATATTTT. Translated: CASSLGRIGNTIYF.

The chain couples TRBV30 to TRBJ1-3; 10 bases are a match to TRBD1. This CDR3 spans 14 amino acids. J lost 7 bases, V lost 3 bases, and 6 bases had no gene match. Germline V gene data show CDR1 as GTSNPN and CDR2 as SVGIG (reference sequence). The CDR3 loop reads CAWRGTGAVNTIYF. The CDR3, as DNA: TGTGCCTGGAGGGGGACAGGGGCAGTCAACACCATATATTTT.

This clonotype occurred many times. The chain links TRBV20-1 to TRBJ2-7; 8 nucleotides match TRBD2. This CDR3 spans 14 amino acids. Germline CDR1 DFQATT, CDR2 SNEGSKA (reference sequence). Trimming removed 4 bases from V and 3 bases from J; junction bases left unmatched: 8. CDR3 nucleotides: TGCAGTGCTAAGCGCGGGGGGTTTGACTACGAGCAGTACTTC. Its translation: CSAKRGGFDYEQYF.

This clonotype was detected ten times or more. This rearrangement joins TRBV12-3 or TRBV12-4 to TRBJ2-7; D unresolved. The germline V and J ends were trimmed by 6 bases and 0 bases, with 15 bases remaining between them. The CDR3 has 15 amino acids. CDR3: CASSLREPSSYEQYF. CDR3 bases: TGTGCCAGCAGCCTAAGGGAACCCAGCTCCTACGAGCAGTACTTC.

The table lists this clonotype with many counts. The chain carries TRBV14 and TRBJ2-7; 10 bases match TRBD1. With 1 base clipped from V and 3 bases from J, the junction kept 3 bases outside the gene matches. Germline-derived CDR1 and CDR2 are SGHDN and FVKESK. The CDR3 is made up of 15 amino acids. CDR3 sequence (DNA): TGTGCCAGCAGCCAAGTGGGGACAGGGGTCTACGAGCAGTACTTC. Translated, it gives CASSQVGTGVYEQYF.

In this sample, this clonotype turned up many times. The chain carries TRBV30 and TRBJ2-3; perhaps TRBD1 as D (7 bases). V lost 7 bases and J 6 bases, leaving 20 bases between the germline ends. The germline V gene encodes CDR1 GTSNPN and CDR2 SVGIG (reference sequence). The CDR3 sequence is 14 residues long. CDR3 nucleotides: TGTGCCTCGGCTCACAGGGGCGGGGTGGATACGCAGTATTTT. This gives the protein CASAHRGGVDTQYF.

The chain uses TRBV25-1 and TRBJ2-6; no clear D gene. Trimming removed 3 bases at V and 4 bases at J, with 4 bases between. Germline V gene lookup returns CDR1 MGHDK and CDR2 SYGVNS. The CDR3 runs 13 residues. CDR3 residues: CASSEAGANVLTF. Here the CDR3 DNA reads TGTGCCAGCAGTGAGGCAGGGGCCAACGTCCTGACTTTC.